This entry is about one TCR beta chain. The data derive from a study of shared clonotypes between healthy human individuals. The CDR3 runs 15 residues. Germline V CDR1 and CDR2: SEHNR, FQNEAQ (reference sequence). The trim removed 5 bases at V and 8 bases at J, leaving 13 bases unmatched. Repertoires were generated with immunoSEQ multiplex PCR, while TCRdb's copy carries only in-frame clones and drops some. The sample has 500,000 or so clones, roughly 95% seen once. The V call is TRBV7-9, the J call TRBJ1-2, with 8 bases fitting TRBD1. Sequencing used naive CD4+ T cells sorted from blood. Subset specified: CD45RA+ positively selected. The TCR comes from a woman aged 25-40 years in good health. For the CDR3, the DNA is TGTGCCAGCAGCCCCGCCGTGGACAGGGTAGAAGGCTACACCTTC. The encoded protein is CASSPAVDRVEGYTF.